The 24 T cell receptor beta chains presented below share a single source sample, sequenced in a study of beta chain features in type 1 diabetes. The investigators reverse transcribed all of the isolated RNA, so they sequenced expressed TCRB transcripts. The protocol was immunoSEQ multiplex PCR, while the TCRdb copy is restricted to in-frame clones and leaves out a portion. The table has 350,000 to 450,000 clones, approximately 16% seen once. Sequencing input: naive CD4+ T cells from blood. These receptors were collected from a woman under 30 in good health.

In its sample, this clone was seen a few times. The chain has TRBV7-2 and TRBJ1-5, with a tentative D call TRBD1 (6 bases). CDR3 size: 12 residues. Germline V gene sequence: CDR1 SGHTA, CDR2 FQGNSA. V was trimmed by 4 bases and J by 9 bases, leaving 10 bases between them. The CDR3 sequence: CASSSQGTPQHF. The CDR3 DNA is TGTGCCAGCAGCTCGCAGGGGACGCCCCAGCATTTT.

The table lists this clone with a few counts. The rearrangement joins TRBV5-1 to TRBJ2-1; 8 bases match TRBD2. The trim removed 4 bases at V and 5 bases at J, leaving 5 bases unmatched. This CDR3 spans 14 amino acids. Germline assignment: CDR1 SGHRS and CDR2 YFSETQ. The CDR3 reads CASSVQLADNEQFF. In nucleotides, the CDR3 is TGCGCCAGCAGCGTGCAACTAGCGGACAATGAGCAGTTCTTC.

This clone was counted a few times. This sequence joins TRBV5-1 and TRBJ2-2; D is unclear. The V gene's germline CDR1 is SGHRS and CDR2 YFSETQ. CDR3 size: 15 residues. V was shortened by 1 base and J by 1 base, with 8 bases between the two germline ends. The CDR3 here is CASSLSFGNTGELFF. Written as DNA, the CDR3 is TGCGCCAGCAGCTTGTCTTTCGGGAACACCGGGGAGCTGTTTTTT.

The genes are TRBV7-9 and TRBJ1-3; possible D gene TRBD1, 6 bases. The germline CDR1 and CDR2 sequences are SEHNR and FQNEAQ (reference sequence). This CDR3 comprises 15 residues. Deletions cut 5 bases from V and 4 bases from J, with 15 bases between. In DNA, the CDR3 is TGTGCCAGCAGCCCAAGTCCCGGGACAGGAAACACCATATATTTT. This encodes CASSPSPGTGNTIYF.

This sequence joins TRBV4-2 and TRBJ2-6; tentatively, D is TRBD1 (5 bases). CDR1 and CDR2 (germline): LGHNA, YNFKEQ. V lost 6 bases, J lost 0 bases, and 9 bases lay in between. The CDR3 has 15 residues. In nucleotides, the CDR3 is TGTGCCAGCAGAGACAGTAACTCTGGGGCCAACGTCCTGACTTTC. This codes for CASRDSNSGANVLTF.

This clone was picked up a small number of times. Other DNA sequences within the sample encode an identical CDR3. The V and J genes are TRBV18 and TRBJ2-1; 11 bases are a match to TRBD2. Unmatched junction bases numbered 4, after V lost 0 bases and J lost 6 bases. Germline values: CDR1 KGHSH, CDR2 LQKENI. The length of the CDR3 is 16 residues. The CDR3, as DNA: TGTGCCAGCTCACCACCGGGGCTAGCGGGAGGCAATGAGCAGTTCTTC. It is translated as CASSPPGLAGGNEQFF.

The chain has TRBV2 and TRBJ2-2; D is perhaps TRBD2 (6 bases). Germline values: CDR1 SNHLY, CDR2 FYNNEI. The V end lost 7 bases, the J end lost 5 bases, and 17 bases lay between the germline ends. This CDR3 has 15 residues. In DNA, the CDR3 is TGTGCCAGCAAGAGGAGGGACGGAACGACCGGGGAGCTGTTTTTT. Residues: CASKRRDGTTGELFF.

This clone has a handful of counts. The rearrangement joins TRBV5-4 to TRBJ2-7; perhaps TRBD2 as D (6 bases). V gave up 0 bases and J gave up 3 bases, with 10 bases separating them. The CDR3 spans 14 residues. Germline V gives CDR1 SGHNT, CDR2 YYREEE (reference sequence). CDR3 DNA: TGTGCCAGCAGCTTGGCGGCGGGGTTCTACGAGCAGTACTTC. Residues: CASSLAAGFYEQYF.

The table lists this clone with a few counts. The V and J genes are TRBV6-1 and TRBJ1-4, with D possibly matching TRBD1 (6 bases). Trimming pared 7 bases from V and 3 bases from J, leaving 12 bases between. Germline V gene lookup returns CDR1 MNHNS and CDR2 SASEGT. The CDR3 contains 14 residues. CDR3 sequence: CASTYTGPNEKLFF. CDR3 DNA sequence: TGTGCCAGCACCTATACAGGGCCTAATGAAAAACTGTTTTTT.

V usage is TRBV6-5 and J usage is TRBJ2-7; 8 positions agree with TRBD2. The germline V gene encodes CDR1 MNHEY and CDR2 SVGAGI. The length of the CDR3 is 15 residues. J was trimmed by 0 bases and V by 5 bases; bases with no gene match: 6. DNA for the CDR3: TGTGCCAGCAGTACACTAGCGGACCGCTCCTACGAGCAGTACTTC. Its translation is CASSTLADRSYEQYF.

V usage is TRBV11-3 and J usage is TRBJ2-1, with 12 bases matching TRBD2. CDR3 length equals 13 residues. The germline V gene encodes CDR1 SGHNT and CDR2 YENEEA. J lost 15 bases, V lost 1 base, and 4 bases had no gene match. This chain's CDR3 is CASSLGLAGERFF. The CDR3 DNA is TGTGCCAGCAGCTTAGGACTAGCGGGAGAACGGTTCTTC.

CDR3 residues: CASSLGGVSADTQYF. CDR3 sequence (DNA): TGTGCCAGCAGCTTGGGAGGGGTGAGCGCAGATACGCAGTATTTT. This chain joins TRBV7-9 and TRBJ2-3; 7 bases are a match to TRBD2. CDR3 length: 15 amino acids. Germline values: CDR1 SEHNR, CDR2 FQNEAQ (reference sequence). V lost 3 bases to trimming and J lost 4 bases; unmatched junction nucleotides: 7.

The rearrangement links TRBV29-1 to TRBJ1-1; 7 nucleotides match TRBD1. The CDR3 runs to 12 residues. In germline, CDR1 is SQVTM, CDR2 ANQGSEA. Trimming took 7 bases from V and 0 from J; bases not matched to a gene: 2. CDR3 nucleotides: TGCAGCGGTGGGACAGTGAACACTGAAGCTTTCTTT. This translates into CSGGTVNTEAFF.

The sample holds a few counts of this clone. The chain carries TRBV28 and TRBJ1-5; 10 bases map to TRBD1. V trimming: 8 bases; J trimming: 3 bases; junction bases outside the gene matches: 7. CDR1 is MDHEN and CDR2 is SYDVKM in the germline V gene. The CDR3 runs 15 residues. The CDR3: CASRLDRGLNQPQHF. DNA of the CDR3: TGTGCCAGCCGCCTAGACAGGGGGCTCAATCAGCCCCAGCATTTT.

A few counts support this clone. The gene calls are TRBV19 and TRBJ2-1, with D perhaps matching TRBD1 (5 bases). Trimming took off 7 bases at V and 6 bases at J, with 16 bases between the two ends. Germline V lookup: CDR1 LNHDA, CDR2 SQIVND (reference sequence). This CDR3 has 14 amino acids. Here the CDR3 reads CASTGQSIGNEQFF. The CDR3 bases are TGTGCCAGTACAGGGCAGAGTATAGGCAATGAGCAGTTCTTC.

This clone was recorded a few times. V gene TRBV7-9 combines with J gene TRBJ1-4, with 7 bases matching TRBD1. The junction had 16 bases not matched to a gene; V was cut back by 5 bases and J by 7 bases. Germline V lookup: CDR1 SEHNR, CDR2 FQNEAQ (reference sequence). The CDR3 covers 17 residues. The CDR3 sequence is CASSHRDRTVLSEKLFF. The DNA of the CDR3 is TGTGCCAGCAGCCACAGGGACAGAACCGTCCTGAGTGAAAAACTGTTTTTT.

This chain links TRBV29-1 with TRBJ2-5; no definite D call. V lost 0 bases, J lost 2 bases, and 10 bases lay in between. The CDR3 contains 14 residues. The germline V gene encodes CDR1 SQVTM and CDR2 ANQGSEA. The CDR3 DNA sequence: TGCAGCGTTGAAGACCCTTGGAGTCAAGAGACCCAGTACTTC. Amino acids: CSVEDPWSQETQYF.

This clone was observed a few times. The chain couples TRBV7-9 to TRBJ2-3; no reliable D call. CDR1 and CDR2 from the germline V gene are SEHNR and FQNEAQ (reference sequence). V dropped 0 bases and J dropped 4 bases, with 11 bases sitting between them. The CDR3 length is 15 residues. The CDR3 DNA reads TGTGCCAGCAGCTTAGCTCTCCGACTCGCAGATACGCAGTATTTT. It yields the protein CASSLALRLADTQYF.

The rearrangement links TRBV7-3 to TRBJ1-1, with D possibly matching TRBD1 (6 bases). The length of the CDR3 is 15 residues. Looked up from germline, CDR1 is SGHTA and CDR2 is FQGTGA. V lost 2 bases to trimming and J lost 1 base, with 11 bases between them. CDR3 sequence reads: CASSLQPGQNTEAFF. In DNA, the CDR3 is TGTGCCAGCAGCTTACAGCCGGGACAGAACACTGAAGCTTTCTTT.

The chain uses TRBV5-1 and TRBJ2-2; 11 bases align to TRBD1. There are 16 residues in the CDR3. The germline V gene encodes CDR1 SGHRS and CDR2 YFSETQ. V gave up 7 bases and J gave up 4 bases; unmatched junction bases: 9. CDR3 in amino acids: CASGLRGTGGTGELFF. Written as DNA, the CDR3 is TGCGCCAGCGGCCTTAGGGGGACAGGGGGCACCGGGGAGCTGTTTTTT.

The V gene is TRBV4-3, the J gene TRBJ2-3; D remains ambiguous. The CDR3 runs to 14 residues. CDR1 is LGHNA, CDR2 YSLEER, per germline. The V end lost 3 bases, the J end lost 4 bases, and 11 bases lay between the germline ends. As DNA, the CDR3 is TGCGCCAGCAGCCATCGCCCTCGCGCAGATACGCAGTATTTT. It yields the protein CASSHRPRADTQYF.

The chain combines TRBV11-3 with TRBJ1-1; D uncertain. The CDR3 is made up of 13 amino acids. Trimming shortened V by 2 bases and J by 1 base, and 5 bases separated the two germline ends. Looked up from germline, CDR1 is SGHNT and CDR2 is YENEEA. The DNA for the CDR3 is TGTGCCAGCAGCTTATCCGGGAACACTGAAGCTTTCTTT. It codes for CASSLSGNTEAFF.

The chain carries TRBV19 and TRBJ1-2; the match to TRBD1 covers 7 bases. The J segment lost 5 bases and the V segment lost 6 bases, leaving 18 bases of the junction unmatched. The CDR3 runs 17 residues. Germline CDR1 is LNHDA and CDR2 is SQIVND (reference sequence). CDR3 sequence reads: CASSSPPGTVPPYGYTF. The CDR3 nucleotides are TGTGCCAGTAGCTCACCGCCCGGGACAGTCCCTCCTTATGGCTACACCTTC.

This clone was observed a few times. This chain uses TRBV28 with TRBJ2-1, with TRBD2 matching over 7 bases. V dropped 6 bases and J dropped 5; count of bases not matched to a gene: 4. The CDR3 consists of 13 residues. CDR1 and CDR2 (germline): MDHEN, SYDVKM. The CDR3 DNA reads TGTGCCAGCAGAATCGGACTAGACAATGAGCAGTTCTTC. It codes for CASRIGLDNEQFF.